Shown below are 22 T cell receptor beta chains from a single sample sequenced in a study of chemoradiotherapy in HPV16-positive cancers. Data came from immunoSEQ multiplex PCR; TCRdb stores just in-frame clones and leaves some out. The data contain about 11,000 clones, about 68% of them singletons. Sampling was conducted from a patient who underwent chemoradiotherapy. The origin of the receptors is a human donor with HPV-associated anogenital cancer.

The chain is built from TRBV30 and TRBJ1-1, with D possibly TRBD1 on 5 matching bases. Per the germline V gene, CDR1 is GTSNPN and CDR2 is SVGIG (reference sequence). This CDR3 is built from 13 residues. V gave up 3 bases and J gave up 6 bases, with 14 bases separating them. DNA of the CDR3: TGTGCCTGGAGAGGGAGGAGAGGGGCTGAAGCTTTCTTT. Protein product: CAWRGRRGAEAFF.

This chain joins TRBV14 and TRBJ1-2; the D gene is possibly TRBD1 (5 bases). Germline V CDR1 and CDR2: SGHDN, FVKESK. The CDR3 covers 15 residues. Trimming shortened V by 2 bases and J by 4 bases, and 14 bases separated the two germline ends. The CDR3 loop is CASSQTRDGSYGYTF. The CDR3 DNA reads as TGTGCCAGCAGCCAAACCAGGGATGGAAGCTATGGCTACACCTTC.

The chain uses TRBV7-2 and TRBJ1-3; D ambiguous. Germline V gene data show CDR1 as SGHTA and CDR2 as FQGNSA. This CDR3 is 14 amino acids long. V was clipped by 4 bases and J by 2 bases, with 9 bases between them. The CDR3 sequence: CASSSTHAGNTIYF. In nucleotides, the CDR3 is TGTGCCAGCAGCTCCACGCACGCTGGAAACACCATATATTTT.

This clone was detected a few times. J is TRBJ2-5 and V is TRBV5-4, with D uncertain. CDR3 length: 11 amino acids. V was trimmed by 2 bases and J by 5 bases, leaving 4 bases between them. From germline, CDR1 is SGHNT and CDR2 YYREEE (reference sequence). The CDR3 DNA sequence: TGTGCCAGCAGCTTCGCCGAGACCCAGTACTTC. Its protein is CASSFAETQYF.

CDR3: CASSLRGGDGYTF. The DNA of the CDR3 is TGTGCCAGCAGCTTGCGAGGGGGCGATGGCTACACCTTC. V usage is TRBV5-6 and J usage is TRBJ1-2; 7 nucleotides match TRBD1. The CDR3 is made up of 13 amino acids. CDR1 is SGHDT and CDR2 is YYEEEE in the germline V gene. V lost 1 base and J lost 6; bases outside the gene matches: 3.

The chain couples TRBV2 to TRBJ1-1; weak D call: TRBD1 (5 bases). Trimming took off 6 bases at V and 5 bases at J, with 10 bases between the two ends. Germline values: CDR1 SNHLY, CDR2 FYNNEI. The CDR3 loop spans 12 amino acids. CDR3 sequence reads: CASRLEGTEAFF. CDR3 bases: TGTGCCAGCAGGTTAGAGGGGACTGAAGCTTTCTTT. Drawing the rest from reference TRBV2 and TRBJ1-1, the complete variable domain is EPEVTQTPSHQVTQMGQEVILRCVPISNHLYFYWYRQILGQKVEFLVSFYNNEISEKSEIFDDQFSVERPDGSNFTLKIRSTKLEDSAMYFCASRLEGTEAFFGQGTRLTVV.

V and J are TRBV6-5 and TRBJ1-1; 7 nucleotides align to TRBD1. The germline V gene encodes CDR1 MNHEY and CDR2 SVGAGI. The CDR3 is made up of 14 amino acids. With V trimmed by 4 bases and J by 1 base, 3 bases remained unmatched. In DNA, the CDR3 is TGTGCCAGCAGTTCCCCAGGGGGGAACACTGAAGCTTTCTTT. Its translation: CASSSPGGNTEAFF.

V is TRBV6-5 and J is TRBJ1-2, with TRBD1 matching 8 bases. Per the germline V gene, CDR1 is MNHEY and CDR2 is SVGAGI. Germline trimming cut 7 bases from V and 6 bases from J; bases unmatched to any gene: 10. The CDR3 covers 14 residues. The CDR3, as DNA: TGTGCCAGCAACGGACAGGGAGGGTGGGATGGCTACACCTTC. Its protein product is CASNGQGGWDGYTF.

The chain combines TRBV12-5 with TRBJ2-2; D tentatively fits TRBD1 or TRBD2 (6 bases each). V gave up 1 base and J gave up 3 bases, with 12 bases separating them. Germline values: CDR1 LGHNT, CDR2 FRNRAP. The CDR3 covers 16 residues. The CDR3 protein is CASGLATGADTGELFF. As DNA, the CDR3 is TGTGCTAGTGGTTTGGCTACGGGGGCCGACACCGGGGAGCTGTTTTTT.

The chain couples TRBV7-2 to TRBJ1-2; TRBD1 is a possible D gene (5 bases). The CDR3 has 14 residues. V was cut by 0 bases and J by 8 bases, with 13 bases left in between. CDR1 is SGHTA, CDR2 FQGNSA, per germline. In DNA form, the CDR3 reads TGTGCCAGCAGCTTAGCGATTTCGTGGGACGGCTACACCTTC. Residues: CASSLAISWDGYTF.

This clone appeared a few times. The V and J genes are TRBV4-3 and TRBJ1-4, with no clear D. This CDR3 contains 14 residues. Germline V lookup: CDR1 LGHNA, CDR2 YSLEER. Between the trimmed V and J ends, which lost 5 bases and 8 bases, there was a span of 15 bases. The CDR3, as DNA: TGCGCCAGCAGCATTGTCATTGGTCGAGAAAAACTGTTTTTT. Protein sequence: CASSIVIGREKLFF.

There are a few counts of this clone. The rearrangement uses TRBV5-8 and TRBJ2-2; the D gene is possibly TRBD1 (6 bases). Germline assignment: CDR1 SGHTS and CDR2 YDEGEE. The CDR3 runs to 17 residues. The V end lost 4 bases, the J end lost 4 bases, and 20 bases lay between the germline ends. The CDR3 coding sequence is TGTGCCAGCAGCGGCGGTGATTGGACAGCCTTCACCGGGGAGCTGTTTTTT. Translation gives CASSGGDWTAFTGELFF.

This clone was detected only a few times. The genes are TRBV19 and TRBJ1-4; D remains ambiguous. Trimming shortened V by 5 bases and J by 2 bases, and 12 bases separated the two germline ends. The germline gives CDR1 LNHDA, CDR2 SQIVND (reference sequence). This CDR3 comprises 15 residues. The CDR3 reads CASSQLYTTNEKLFF. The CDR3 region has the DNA TGTGCCAGTAGTCAGCTCTATACCACTAATGAAAAACTGTTTTTT.

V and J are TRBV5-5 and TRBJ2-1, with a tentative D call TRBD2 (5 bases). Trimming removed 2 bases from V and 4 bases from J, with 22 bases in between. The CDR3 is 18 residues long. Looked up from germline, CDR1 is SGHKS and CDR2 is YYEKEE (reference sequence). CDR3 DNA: TGTGCCAGCAGCTTAATCCCTCGGACTCTACGTGTATACAATGAGCAGTTCTTC. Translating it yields CASSLIPRTLRVYNEQFF.

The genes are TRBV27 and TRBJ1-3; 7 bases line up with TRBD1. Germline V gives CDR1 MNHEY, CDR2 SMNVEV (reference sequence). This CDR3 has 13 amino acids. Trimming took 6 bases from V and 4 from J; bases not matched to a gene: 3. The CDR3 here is CASRTGTGNTIYF. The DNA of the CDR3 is TGTGCCAGCAGGACAGGGACCGGAAACACCATATATTTT.

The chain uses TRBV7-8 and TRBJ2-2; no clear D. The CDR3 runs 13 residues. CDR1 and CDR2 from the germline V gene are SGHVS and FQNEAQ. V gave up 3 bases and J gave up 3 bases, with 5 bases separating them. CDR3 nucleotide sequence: TGTGCCAGCAGCTTGACACACACCGGGGAGCTGTTTTTT. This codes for CASSLTHTGELFF.

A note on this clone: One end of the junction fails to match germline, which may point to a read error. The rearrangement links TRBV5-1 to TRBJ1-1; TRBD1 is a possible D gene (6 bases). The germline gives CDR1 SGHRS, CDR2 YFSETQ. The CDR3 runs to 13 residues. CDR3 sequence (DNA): TGCGCCAGCAGGTTGGGGGGCAACACTGAAGCTTTCTTT. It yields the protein CASRLGGNTEAFF.

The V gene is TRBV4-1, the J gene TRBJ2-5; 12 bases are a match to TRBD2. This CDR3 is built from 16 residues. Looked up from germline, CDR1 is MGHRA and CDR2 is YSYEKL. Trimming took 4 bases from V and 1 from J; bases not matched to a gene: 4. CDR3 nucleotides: TGCGCCAGCAGCCTGGGACTAGCGGGCGTCCAAGAGACCCAGTACTTC. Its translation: CASSLGLAGVQETQYF.

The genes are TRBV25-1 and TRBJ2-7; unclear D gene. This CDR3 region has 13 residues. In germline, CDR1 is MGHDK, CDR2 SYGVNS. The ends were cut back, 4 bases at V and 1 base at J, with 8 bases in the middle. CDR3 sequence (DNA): TGTGCCAGCAGTGCCCCGCTTTCCTACGAGCAGTACGTC. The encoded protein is CASSAPLSYEQYV.

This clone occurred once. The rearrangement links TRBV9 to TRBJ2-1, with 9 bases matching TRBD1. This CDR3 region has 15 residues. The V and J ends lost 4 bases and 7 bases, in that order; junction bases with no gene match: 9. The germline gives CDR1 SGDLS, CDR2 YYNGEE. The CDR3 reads CASSPEGQGRNEQFF. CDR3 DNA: TGTGCCAGCAGCCCAGAGGGACAGGGTCGAAATGAGCAGTTCTTC.

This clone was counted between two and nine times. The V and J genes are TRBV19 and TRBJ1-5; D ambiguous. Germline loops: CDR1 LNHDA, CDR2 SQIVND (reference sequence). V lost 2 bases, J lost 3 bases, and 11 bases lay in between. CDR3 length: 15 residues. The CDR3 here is CASSIKAGINQPQHF. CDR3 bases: TGTGCCAGTAGTATAAAGGCAGGTATCAATCAGCCCCAGCATTTT.

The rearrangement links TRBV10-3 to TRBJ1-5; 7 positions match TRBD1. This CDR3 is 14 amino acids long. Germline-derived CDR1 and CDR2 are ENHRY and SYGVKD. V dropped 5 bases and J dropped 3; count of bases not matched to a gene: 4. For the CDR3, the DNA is TGTGCCATCAGTCCAACAGGGGACAATCAGCCCCAGCATTTT. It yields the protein CAISPTGDNQPQHF.